A single sample is the source of the 8 T cell receptor beta chains below, sequenced in a study of blood T cell repertoires in COVID-19 (dated by TCRdb to 2019 to 2021). Library preparation employed the immunoSEQ multiplex PCR assay. The table comes from immuneACCESS by way of TCRdb, which keeps in-frame sequences with V and J called. Part of the clones is missing from these tables; in studies checked, under half for an unresolved V gene and the rest for unknown reasons. Counted in this sample were 85,000 to 120,000 clones; more than 75% of them appeared once. Under 3% of the sample is taken by the ten largest. The source material was peripheral blood. These TCRs come from a man in his fifties with active or convalescent COVID-19.

The rearrangement uses TRBV5-1 and TRBJ2-3, with 15 bases that match TRBD2. The CDR3 consists of 17 residues. Unmatched junction bases numbered 5, after V lost 4 bases and J lost 2 bases. Germline V lookup: CDR1 SGHRS, CDR2 YFSETQ. CDR3 nucleotide sequence: TGCGCCAGCAGCCTTGGGACTAGCGGGGGGAACACAGATACGCAGTATTTT. This translates into CASSLGTSGGNTDTQYF.

CDR3 residues: CASSSSGGSGDTQYF. The CDR3, as DNA: TGTGCCAGCAGCTCTAGCGGGGGGTCCGGGGATACGCAGTATTTT. This rearrangement joins TRBV11-1 to TRBJ2-3; 11 bases are shared with TRBD2. The CDR3 is made up of 15 amino acids. Per the germline V gene, CDR1 is SGHAT and CDR2 is FQDESV (reference sequence). The V gene end was trimmed by 4 bases and the J gene end by 6 bases; junction bases not matched to a gene: 6.

The rearrangement uses TRBV4-1 and TRBJ1-2; D call uncertain. In germline, CDR1 is MGHRA, CDR2 YSYEKL. Trimming took 10 bases from V and 8 from J, leaving 11 bases between them. CDR3 length: 10 residues. CDR3 residues: CAIYPGGYTF. CDR3 nucleotides: TGCGCCATCTACCCCGGGGGCTACACCTTC.

This clone was detected only once. The rearrangement joins TRBV6-2 or TRBV6-3 to TRBJ1-1; D remains unclear. The length of the CDR3 is 15 residues. The ends were cut back, 2 bases at V and 1 base at J, with 11 bases in the middle. In germline, CDR1 is MNHEY, CDR2 SVGEGT. The CDR3 loop is CASSYRGVSNTEAFF. The CDR3, as DNA: TGTGCCAGCAGTTACAGAGGCGTTTCGAACACTGAAGCTTTCTTT.

This chain links TRBV19 with TRBJ2-2; TRBD2 matches at 10 bases. Germline CDR1 reads LNHDA; CDR2 reads SQIVND (reference sequence). This CDR3 is built from 16 residues. Trimming at V came to 5 bases and at J to 5 bases, leaving 8 bases not matched to a gene. The chain's CDR3 is CASSQRAGGLTGELFF. Here the CDR3 DNA reads TGTGCCAGTAGTCAAAGAGCGGGGGGGCTTACCGGGGAGCTGTTTTTT.

V gene TRBV25-1 combines with J gene TRBJ1-4, with 7 bases identical to TRBD1. Unmatched junction bases numbered 4, after V lost 5 bases and J lost 1 base. There are 15 residues in the CDR3. Germline values: CDR1 MGHDK, CDR2 SYGVNS. The CDR3 bases are TGTGCCAGCAGTCAGGGGGACCTAACTAATGAAAAACTGTTTTTT. Encoded protein: CASSQGDLTNEKLFF.

The V gene is TRBV6-2 or TRBV6-3, the J gene TRBJ2-5; 9 positions agree with TRBD2. V gave up 5 bases and J gave up 2 bases; unmatched junction bases: 9. CDR3 length: 16 residues. Germline CDR1 reads MNHEY; CDR2 reads SVGEGT. CDR3 protein: CASSLYRAGGQETQYF. The CDR3 DNA is TGTGCCAGCAGTCTTTACAGAGCGGGGGGACAAGAGACCCAGTACTTC.

J is TRBJ1-2 and V is TRBV28, with D perhaps TRBD1 (6 bases). The CDR3 has 13 amino acids. V lost 6 bases and J 4 bases, leaving 12 bases between the germline ends. Per the germline V gene, CDR1 is MDHEN and CDR2 is SYDVKM. CDR3 protein: CASRPGQLYGYTF. The DNA for the CDR3 is TGTGCCAGCAGGCCTGGACAGCTCTATGGCTACACCTTC.